The subject of this entry is one T cell receptor (beta chain). Sequenced by immunoSEQ multiplex PCR; TCRdb stores in-frame clones only, minus some. The sample lists around 68,000 clones; about 97% were seen once. This entry comes from a study of technical replicates of blood from a handful of donors. This TCR was sampled from a human donor in good health. Material for sequencing was T cells isolated from PBMCs.

CDR3 sequence reads: CASSQGQSFSYEQYF. The CDR3 nucleotides read TGTGCCAGCAGCCAGGGACAGTCTTTCTCCTACGAGCAGTACTTC. This chain connects TRBV9 to TRBJ2-7; the match to TRBD1 covers 7 bases. The CDR3 runs to 15 residues. Germline trimming cut 4 bases from V and 0 bases from J; bases unmatched to any gene: 7. Looked up from germline, CDR1 is SGDLS and CDR2 is YYNGEE.